This T cell receptor (beta chain) comes out of a study of beta chain features in type 1 diabetes. Study-wide results and limits: Within each of all four CD4+ subsets, Type 1 diabetes patients had TCRB CDR3s that were moderately but significantly shorter.

V gave up 10 bases and J gave up 0 bases, with 19 bases separating them. This CDR3 spans 16 amino acids. Looked up from germline, CDR1 is LNHDA and CDR2 is SQIVND (reference sequence). The isolated RNA, all of it, was reverse transcribed, so expressed TCRB transcripts were what got sequenced. Libraries were prepared by immunoSEQ multiplex PCR; TCRdb keeps only in-frame clonotypes and omits some of them. The data show some 360,000 clones, 8.5% to 10% seen once. This clone was counted a few times. The antigen remains unidentified. Specimen: central memory CD4+ T cells from blood. The V gene is TRBV19, the J gene TRBJ2-4, with D perhaps TRBD2 (5 bases). This TCR derives from a young man with type 1 diabetes. The CDR3 spells CATSKGAAVAKNIQYF. CDR3 coding DNA: TGTGCCACCTCTAAGGGAGCGGCCGTAGCCAAAAACATTCAGTACTTC. The whole variable domain, remainder taken from reference TRBV19 and TRBJ2-4, is DGGITQSPKYLFRKEGQNVTLSCEQNLNHDAMYWYRQDPGQGLRLIYYSQIVNDFQKGDIAEGYSVSREKKESFPLTVTSAQKNPTAFYLCATSKGAAVAKNIQYFGAGTRLSVL.